The source of this T cell receptor beta chain is a study of blood T cell repertoires in COVID-19. Method: immunoSEQ multiplex PCR; TCRdb's copy keeps in-frame clones and lacks some. The data show 250,000 to 350,000 clones, over 75% seen once. The Seattle site enrolled patients during active infection and followed them longitudinally. The CDR3 consists of 16 residues. With 2 bases removed from V and 3 bases from J, the gap between germline ends came to 13 bases. In germline, CDR1 is MNHEY, CDR2 SVGAGI. V gene TRBV6-5 combines with J gene TRBJ2-2; D is possibly TRBD2 (5 bases). Source material: peripheral blood. This clonotype originated in a human donor with COVID-19, enrolled during active disease. The donor label of this sample is uncertain. The CDR3 DNA is TGTGCCAGCAGTTACGGTCCCCCAGCGGACACCGGGGAGCTGTTTTTT. Translating gives CASSYGPPADTGELFF.